This T cell receptor (beta chain) appears in the sequencing data of a study of T cell changes during pregnancy in multiple sclerosis. The assay was immunoSEQ multiplex PCR, and TCRdb's table has in-frame clones only and misses some. The table lists fewer than 85,000 clones, about 92% of them singletons, with about 2.8% in the top ten. The CDR3 is 16 residues long. Trimming left V 2 bases short and J 0 bases short, with 13 bases between. The rearrangement uses TRBV6-7 and TRBJ1-2; a possible D gene is TRBD1 (6 bases). TRBV6-7 is designated an ORF whose function remains uncertain. The origin of this receptor is a female donor in good health, enrolled as a control in a pregnancy study. Material: peripheral blood, obtained in the third trimester of pregnancy. The CDR3: CASSYQTRGPNYGYTF. The CDR3 DNA is TGTGCCAGCAGTTACCAAACCAGGGGACCTAACTATGGCTACACCTTC.